One and the same sample provided the 24 T cell receptor beta chains below, sequenced in a study of shared clonotypes between healthy human individuals. Sequencing used immunoSEQ multiplex PCR; TCRdb keeps in-frame clones, though not all of them. Here the sample spans about 2.1 million clones, under 95% being singletons. Selected positively for CCR7 and CD45RO-negative, naive CD8 cells excluded terminally differentiated effector memory CD45RA+ cells. Material: naive CD8+ T cells from PBMCs. The receptors here all came from a man aged 18 to 35 in good health. Some clones in this sample may be carry-over from other donors' samples.

This sequence joins TRBV28 and TRBJ2-1; D is perhaps TRBD1 (5 bases). The ends were cut back, 4 bases at V and 4 bases at J, with 17 bases in the middle. CDR1 MDHEN and CDR2 SYDVKM come from the germline V gene. The CDR3 is 16 residues long. The chain's CDR3 is CASSSPRGDRYNEQFF. DNA of the CDR3: TGTGCCAGCAGTTCACCGAGAGGTGACAGATACAATGAGCAGTTCTTC.

The chain has TRBV19 and TRBJ2-3; possibly TRBD2 for D (6 bases). The CDR3 loop spans 14 amino acids. CDR1 LNHDA and CDR2 SQIVND come from the germline V gene (reference sequence). V lost 5 bases to trimming and J lost 3 bases, with 12 bases between them. CDR3 in amino acids: CASSLTGTTDTQYF. The CDR3 bases are TGTGCCAGTAGTTTAACCGGGACTACAGATACGCAGTATTTT.

The chain is built from TRBV13 and TRBJ2-2, with D perhaps being TRBD1 or TRBD2 (7 bases each). Germline V gene data show CDR1 as PRHDT and CDR2 as FYEKMQ (reference sequence). V was cut by 2 bases and J by 6 bases, with 13 bases left in between. This CDR3 region has 15 residues. For the CDR3, the DNA is TGTGCCAGCAGCTTATCAGGGGGGGAAGCCGGGGAGCTGTTTTTT. Protein product: CASSLSGGEAGELFF.

The rearrangement links TRBV27 to TRBJ1-2; 8 bases agree with TRBD1. V trimming: 4 bases; J trimming: 7 bases; junction bases outside the gene matches: 5. Germline values: CDR1 MNHEY, CDR2 SMNVEV (reference sequence). The CDR3 totals 13 residues. The CDR3 DNA reads as TGTGCCAGCAGTTGGGCAGGGGGCCGTGGCTACACCTTC. As protein: CASSWAGGRGYTF.

The chain has TRBV5-1 and TRBJ2-1; 8 bases agree with TRBD1. Germline CDR1 and CDR2: SGHRS and YFSETQ. V gave up 0 bases and J gave up 2 bases; unmatched junction bases: 4. The CDR3 consists of 16 residues. CDR3 amino acids: CASSLAGQGTYNEQFF. Here the CDR3 DNA reads TGCGCCAGCAGCTTGGCCGGACAGGGCACCTACAATGAGCAGTTCTTC.

This clone appeared once. The chain employs TRBV27 and TRBJ1-5; maybe TRBD1 (6 bases). The CDR3 spans 18 residues. Germline V gene lookup returns CDR1 MNHEY and CDR2 SMNVEV (reference sequence). The germline V and J ends were trimmed by 1 base and 0 bases, with 16 bases remaining between them. This CDR3 is CASSLYRTAAYSNQPQHF. The CDR3 DNA reads as TGTGCCAGCAGTTTATACAGGACAGCAGCCTATAGCAATCAGCCCCAGCATTTT.

Details on this clone: Other DNA sequences in this sample translate to the same CDR3. The genes are TRBV27 and TRBJ1-2; 8 positions agree with TRBD1. CDR1 and CDR2 from the germline V gene are MNHEY and SMNVEV (reference sequence). V lost 2 bases, J lost 4 bases, and 3 bases stayed unmatched. CDR3 length: 14 residues. CDR3 nucleotides: TGTGCCAGCAGTTTAACAGGGGGAGGCTATGGCTACACCTTC. Its protein product is CASSLTGGGYGYTF.

A single count supports this clone. The chain couples TRBV29-1 to TRBJ2-2, with D tentatively TRBD2 (6 bases). Germline CDR1 is SQVTM and CDR2 is ANQGSEA. V was clipped by 6 bases and J by 4 bases, with 15 bases between them. This CDR3 has 14 amino acids. CDR3 sequence: CSVEGPFGTGELFF. For the CDR3, the DNA is TGCAGCGTGGAGGGTCCGTTTGGCACCGGGGAGCTGTTTTTT.

The gene calls are TRBV15 and TRBJ2-1, with D unresolved. Looked up from germline, CDR1 is LNHNV and CDR2 is YYDKDF (reference sequence). The V gene lost 1 base and the J gene lost 0 bases, with 4 bases spanning the gap. The CDR3 consists of 14 residues. This CDR3 reads CATSRAHSYNEQFF. The CDR3 bases are TGTGCCACCAGCAGAGCTCACTCCTACAATGAGCAGTTCTTC.

This clone was observed a handful of times. The chain recombines TRBV6-6 with TRBJ1-1; the D gene is possibly TRBD1 (5 bases). The CDR3 length is 14 residues. Germline CDR1 reads MNHNY; CDR2 reads SVGAGI (reference sequence). V was trimmed by 6 bases and J by 1 base, leaving 12 bases between them. In DNA form, the CDR3 reads TGTGCCAGCAGCGCGCTAGACAGGAACACTGAAGCTTTCTTT. Translation: CASSALDRNTEAFF.

The V gene is TRBV7-9, the J gene TRBJ2-5; 7 bases map to TRBD1. The CDR3 has 16 residues. Germline CDR1 SEHNR, CDR2 FQNEAQ (reference sequence). V lost 5 bases to trimming and J lost 2 bases; unmatched junction nucleotides: 11. The CDR3 DNA reads TGTGCCAGCAGCCCAAGACAGGGAACGGTGCAAGAGACCCAGTACTTC. Translation gives CASSPRQGTVQETQYF.

The CDR3 sequence: CATSSRGFRAGELFF. The CDR3, as DNA: TGTGCCACCAGCAGTCGAGGGTTTAGGGCCGGGGAGCTGTTTTTT. The chain couples TRBV15 to TRBJ2-2, with D possibly being TRBD2 (5 bases). The CDR3 loop spans 15 amino acids. Germline V gene sequence: CDR1 LNHNV, CDR2 YYDKDF (reference sequence). Trimming took 3 bases from V and 6 from J, leaving 14 bases between them.

The table lists this clone with a few counts. V gene TRBV7-9 combines with J gene TRBJ1-2; D is unclear. The CDR3 is 15 residues long. V lost 2 bases, J lost 7 bases, and 17 bases lay in between. Per germline, CDR1 SEHNR and CDR2 FQNEAQ (reference sequence). CDR3 nucleotide sequence: TGTGCCAGCAGCTTACGTACAGAGAAATCGGGTGGCTACACCTTC. Its translation: CASSLRTEKSGGYTF. The full variable domain, completed using reference TRBV7-9 and TRBJ1-2, is DTGVSQNPRHKITKRGQNVTFRCDPISEHNRLYWYRQTLGQGPEFLTYFQNEAQLEKSRLLSDRFSAERPKGSFSTLEIQRTEQGDSAMYLCASSLRTEKSGGYTFGSGTRLTVV.

The V gene is TRBV28, the J gene TRBJ2-1; the D is unclear. The germline V gene has CDR1 MDHEN and CDR2 SYDVKM. The CDR3 extends over 13 amino acids. V was trimmed by 4 bases and J by 5 bases, leaving 9 bases between them. The CDR3 region is CASSSGWDNEQFF. The CDR3 DNA sequence: TGTGCCAGCAGTTCCGGGTGGGACAATGAGCAGTTCTTC. The full variable domain, rest sourced from reference TRBV28 and TRBJ2-1, is DVKVTQSSRYLVKRTGEKVFLECVQDMDHENMFWYRQDPGLGLRLIYFSYDVKMKEKGDIPEGYSVSREKKERFSLILESASTNQTSMYLCASSSGWDNEQFFGPGTRLTVL.

The chain uses TRBV5-5 and TRBJ2-2; D unclear. Germline CDR1 SGHKS, CDR2 YYEKEE (reference sequence). The CDR3 sequence is 13 residues long. Between the trimmed V and J ends, which lost 2 bases and 2 bases, there was a span of 4 bases. The CDR3 region has the DNA TGTGCCAGCAGCTTCCTAAACACCGGGGAGCTGTTTTTT. It specifies CASSFLNTGELFF.

This chain joins TRBV18 and TRBJ1-1; weak D call: TRBD1 (5 bases). There are 13 residues in the CDR3. V was cut by 8 bases and J by 5 bases, with 15 bases left in between. Germline V gene lookup returns CDR1 KGHSH and CDR2 LQKENI. The CDR3 is CASRMVGPTEAFF. In DNA form, the CDR3 reads TGTGCCAGCCGCATGGTGGGGCCTACTGAAGCTTTCTTT.

The genes are TRBV15 and TRBJ2-7; a possible D gene is TRBD2 (6 bases). Trimming left V 6 bases short and J 5 bases short, with 14 bases between. Germline-derived CDR1 and CDR2 are LNHNV and YYDKDF (reference sequence). This CDR3 region has 13 residues. CDR3 coding DNA: TGTGCCACCAGACAGGAGGGAGAGAACGAGCAGTACTTC. Translated: CATRQEGENEQYF.

This clone turned up a few times. The chain joins TRBV6-1 to TRBJ2-2; the match to TRBD2 covers 11 bases. Trimming removed 3 bases from V and 4 bases from J; junction bases left unmatched: 1. Per germline, CDR1 MNHNS and CDR2 SASEGT. The CDR3 length is 15 residues. CDR3 region: CASSDSGRATGELFF. The CDR3 bases are TGTGCCAGCAGTGATAGCGGGAGGGCCACCGGGGAGCTGTTTTTT.

The chain has TRBV28 and TRBJ1-1; D unresolved. CDR3 length: 15 amino acids. V was trimmed by 6 bases and J by 2 bases, leaving 16 bases between them. Germline CDR1 reads MDHEN; CDR2 reads SYDVKM. Here the CDR3 reads CASSDSVEGNTEAFF. The CDR3 bases are TGTGCCAGCAGCGACTCGGTAGAGGGAAACACTGAAGCTTTCTTT.

The CDR3 DNA follows: TGTGCCAGCAGTTACTATGCAACCGGGGAGCTGTTTTTT. Protein sequence: CASSYYATGELFF. V and J are TRBV6-6 and TRBJ2-2; D is uncertain. The V end was cut by 1 base, the J end by 5 bases, with 5 bases between. Per germline, CDR1 MNHNY and CDR2 SVGAGI (reference sequence). The CDR3 sequence is 13 residues long.

This chain joins TRBV7-9 and TRBJ2-3, with a weak D call TRBD1 (6 bases). The CDR3 is made up of 15 amino acids. Germline assignment: CDR1 SEHNR and CDR2 FQNEAQ (reference sequence). V was clipped by 7 bases and J by 3 bases, with 17 bases between them. The chain's CDR3 is CASTQGITITDTQYF. The DNA for the CDR3 is TGTGCCAGCACCCAGGGGATCACCATAACAGATACGCAGTATTTT.

This chain links TRBV7-8 with TRBJ2-7; TRBD2 matches 7 bases. J lost 3 bases, V lost 4 bases, and 6 bases had no gene match. Germline V lookup: CDR1 SGHVS, CDR2 FQNEAQ. CDR3 size: 14 residues. CDR3 protein: CASSSRTSLYEQYF. The CDR3 DNA follows: TGTGCCAGCAGCTCCAGGACTAGTCTCTACGAGCAGTACTTC.

The chain recombines TRBV9 with TRBJ1-1; 9 bases agree with TRBD1. The CDR3 has 17 residues. Germline V gene sequence: CDR1 SGDLS, CDR2 YYNGEE. The V gene end was trimmed by 4 bases and the J gene end by 3 bases; junction bases not matched to a gene: 13. CDR3 region: CASSSVPGQGRDTEAFF. The CDR3 DNA follows: TGTGCCAGCAGCTCCGTCCCGGGACAGGGTAGGGACACTGAAGCTTTCTTT. Filled out from reference TRBV9 and TRBJ1-1, the complete variable domain reads DSGVTQTPKHLITATGQRVTLRCSPRSGDLSVYWYQQSLDQGLQFLIQYYNGEERAKGNILERFSAQQFPDLHSELNLSSLELGDSALYFCASSSVPGQGRDTEAFFGQGTRLTVV.

The CDR3 is CASSLIPIQDIQYF. The CDR3 DNA reads TGTGCCAGCAGCTTAATCCCCATCCAGGACATTCAGTACTTC. The chain uses TRBV7-2 and TRBJ2-4; unclear D gene. The CDR3 is made up of 14 amino acids. Per germline, CDR1 SGHTA and CDR2 FQGNSA. Trimming took 2 bases from V and 8 from J, leaving 13 bases between them. The complete variable domain, with remaining parts taken from reference TRBV7-2 and TRBJ2-4, reads GAGVSQSPSNKVTEKGKDVELRCDPISGHTALYWYRQSLGQGLEFLIYFQGNSAPDKSGLPSDRFSAERTGGSVSTLTIQRTQQEDSAVYLCASSLIPIQDIQYFGAGTRLSVL.